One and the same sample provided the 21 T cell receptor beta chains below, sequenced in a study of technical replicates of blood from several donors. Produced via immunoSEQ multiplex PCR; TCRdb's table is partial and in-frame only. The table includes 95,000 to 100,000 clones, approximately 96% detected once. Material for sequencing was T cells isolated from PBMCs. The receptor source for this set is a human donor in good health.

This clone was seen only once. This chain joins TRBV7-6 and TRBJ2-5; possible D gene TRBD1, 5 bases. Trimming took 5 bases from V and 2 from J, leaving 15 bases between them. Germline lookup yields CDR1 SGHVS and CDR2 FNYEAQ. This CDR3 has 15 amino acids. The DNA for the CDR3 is TGTGCCAGCAGCCTACTCGACAGATCTCAAGAGACCCAGTACTTC. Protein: CASSLLDRSQETQYF.

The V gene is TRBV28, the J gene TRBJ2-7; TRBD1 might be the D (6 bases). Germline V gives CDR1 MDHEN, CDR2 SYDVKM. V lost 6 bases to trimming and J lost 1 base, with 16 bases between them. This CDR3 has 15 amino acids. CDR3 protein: CASRYTGRISYEQYF. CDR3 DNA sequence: TGTGCCAGCAGGTATACAGGGAGAATATCCTACGAGCAGTACTTC. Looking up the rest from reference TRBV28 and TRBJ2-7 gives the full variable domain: DVKVTQSSRYLVKRTGEKVFLECVQDMDHENMFWYRQDPGLGLRLIYFSYDVKMKEKGDIPEGYSVSREKKERFSLILESASTNQTSMYLCASRYTGRISYEQYFGPGTRLTVT.

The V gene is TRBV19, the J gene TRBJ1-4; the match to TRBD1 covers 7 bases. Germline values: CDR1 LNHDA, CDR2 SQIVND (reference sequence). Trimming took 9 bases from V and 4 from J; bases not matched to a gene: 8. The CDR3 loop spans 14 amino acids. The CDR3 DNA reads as TGTGCCAGCCACACAGGGGTTATTAATGAAAAACTGTTTTTT. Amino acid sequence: CASHTGVINEKLFF.

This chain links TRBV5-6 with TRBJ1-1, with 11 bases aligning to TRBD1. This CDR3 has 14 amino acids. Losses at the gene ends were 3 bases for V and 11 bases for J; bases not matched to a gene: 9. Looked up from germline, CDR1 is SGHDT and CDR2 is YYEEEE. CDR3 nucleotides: TGTGCCAGCAGCTCAGGACAGGGGGCAGGTTCGGCTTTCTTT. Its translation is CASSSGQGAGSAFF.

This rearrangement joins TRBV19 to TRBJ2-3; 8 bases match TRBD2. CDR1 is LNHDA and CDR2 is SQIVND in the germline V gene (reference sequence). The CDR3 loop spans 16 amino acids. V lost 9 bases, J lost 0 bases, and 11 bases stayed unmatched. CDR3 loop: CASRQWASGSTDTQYF. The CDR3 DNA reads TGTGCCAGCCGGCAGTGGGCTAGCGGGAGCACAGATACGCAGTATTTT.

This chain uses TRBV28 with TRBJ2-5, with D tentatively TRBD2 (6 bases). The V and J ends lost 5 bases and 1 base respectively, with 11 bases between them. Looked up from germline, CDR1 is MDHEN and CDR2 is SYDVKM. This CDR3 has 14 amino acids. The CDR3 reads CASSPPGAQETQYF. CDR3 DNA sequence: TGTGCCAGCAGTCCCCCGGGAGCCCAAGAGACCCAGTACTTC. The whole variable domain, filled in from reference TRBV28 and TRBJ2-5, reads DVKVTQSSRYLVKRTGEKVFLECVQDMDHENMFWYRQDPGLGLRLIYFSYDVKMKEKGDIPEGYSVSREKKERFSLILESASTNQTSMYLCASSPPGAQETQYFGPGTRLLVL.

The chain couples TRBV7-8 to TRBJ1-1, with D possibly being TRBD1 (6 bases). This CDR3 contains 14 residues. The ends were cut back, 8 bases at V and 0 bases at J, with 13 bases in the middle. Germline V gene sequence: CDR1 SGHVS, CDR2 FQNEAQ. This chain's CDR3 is CASLTGPMNTEAFF. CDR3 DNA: TGTGCCAGCTTGACAGGCCCGATGAACACTGAAGCTTTCTTT.

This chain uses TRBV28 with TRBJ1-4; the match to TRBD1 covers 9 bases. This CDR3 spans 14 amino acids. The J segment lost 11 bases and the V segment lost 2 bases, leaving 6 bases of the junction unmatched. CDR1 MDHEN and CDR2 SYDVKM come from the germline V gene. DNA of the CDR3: TGTGCCAGCAGTTTAACAGGGGGCATGAAGAAACTGTTTTTT. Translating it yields CASSLTGGMKKLFF.

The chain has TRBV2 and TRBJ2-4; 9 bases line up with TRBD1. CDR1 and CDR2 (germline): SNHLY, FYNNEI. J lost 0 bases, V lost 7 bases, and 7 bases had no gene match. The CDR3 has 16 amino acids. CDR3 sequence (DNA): TGTGCCAGCACCCAGGGACAGGGTCTAGCCAAAAACATTCAGTACTTC. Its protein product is CASTQGQGLAKNIQYF.

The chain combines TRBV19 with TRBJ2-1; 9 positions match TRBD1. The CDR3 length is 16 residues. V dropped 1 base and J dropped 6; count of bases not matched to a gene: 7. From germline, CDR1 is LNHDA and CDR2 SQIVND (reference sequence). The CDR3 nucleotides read TGTGCCAGTAGTATAGTGGGGACAGGGAGAGGCAATGAGCAGTTCTTC. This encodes CASSIVGTGRGNEQFF. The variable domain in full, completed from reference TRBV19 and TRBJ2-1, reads DGGITQSPKYLFRKEGQNVTLSCEQNLNHDAMYWYRQDPGQGLRLIYYSQIVNDFQKGDIAEGYSVSREKKESFPLTVTSAQKNPTAFYLCASSIVGTGRGNEQFFGPGTRLTVL.

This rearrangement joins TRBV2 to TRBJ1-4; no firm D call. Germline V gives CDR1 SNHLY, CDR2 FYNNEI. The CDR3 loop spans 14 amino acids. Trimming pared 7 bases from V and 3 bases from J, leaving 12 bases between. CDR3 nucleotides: TGTGCCAGCAACCCACCTTCGGCTAATGAAAAACTGTTTTTT. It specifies CASNPPSANEKLFF.

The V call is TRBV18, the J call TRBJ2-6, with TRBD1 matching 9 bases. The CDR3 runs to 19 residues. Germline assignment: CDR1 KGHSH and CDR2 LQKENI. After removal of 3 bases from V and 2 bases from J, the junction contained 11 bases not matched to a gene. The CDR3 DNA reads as TGTGCCAGCTCACCCACTTACGGGACAGGGAATACTGGGGCCAACGTCCTGACTTTC. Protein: CASSPTYGTGNTGANVLTF. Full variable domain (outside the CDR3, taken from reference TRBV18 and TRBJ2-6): NAGVMQNPRHLVRRRGQEARLRCSPMKGHSHVYWYRQLPEEGLKFMVYLQKENIIDESGMPKERFSAEFPKEGPSILRIQQVVRGDSAAYFCASSPTYGTGNTGANVLTFGAGSRLTVL.

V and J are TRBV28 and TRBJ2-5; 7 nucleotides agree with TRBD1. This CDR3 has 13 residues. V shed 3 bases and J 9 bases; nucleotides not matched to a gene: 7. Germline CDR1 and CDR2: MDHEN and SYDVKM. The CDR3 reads CASSFPTGVAQYF. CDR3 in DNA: TGTGCCAGCAGTTTTCCAACAGGGGTGGCCCAGTACTTC.

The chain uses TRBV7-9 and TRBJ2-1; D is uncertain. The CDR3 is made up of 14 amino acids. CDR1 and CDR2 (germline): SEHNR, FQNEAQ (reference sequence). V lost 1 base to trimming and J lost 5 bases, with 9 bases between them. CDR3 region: CASSLVVGDNEQFF. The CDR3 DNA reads TGTGCCAGCAGCTTAGTAGTAGGAGACAATGAGCAGTTCTTC.

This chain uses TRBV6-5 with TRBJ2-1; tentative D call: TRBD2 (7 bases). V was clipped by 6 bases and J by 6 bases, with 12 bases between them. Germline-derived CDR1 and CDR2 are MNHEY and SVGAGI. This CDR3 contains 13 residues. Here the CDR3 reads CASRGRGGNEQFF. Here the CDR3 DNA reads TGTGCCAGCAGGGGTAGGGGGGGCAATGAGCAGTTCTTC.

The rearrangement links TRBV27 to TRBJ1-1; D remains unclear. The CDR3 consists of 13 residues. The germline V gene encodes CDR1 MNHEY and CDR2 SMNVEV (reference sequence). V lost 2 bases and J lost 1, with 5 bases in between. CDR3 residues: CASSLEENTEAFF. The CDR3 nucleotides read TGTGCCAGCAGTTTAGAGGAGAACACTGAAGCTTTCTTT.

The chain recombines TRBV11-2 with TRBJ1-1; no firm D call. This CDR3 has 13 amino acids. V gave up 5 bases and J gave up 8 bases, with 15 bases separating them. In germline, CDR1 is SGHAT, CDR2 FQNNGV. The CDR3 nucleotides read TGTGCCAGCAGCAATCTGCGGGAAGGGGAAGCTTTCTTT. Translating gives CASSNLREGEAFF. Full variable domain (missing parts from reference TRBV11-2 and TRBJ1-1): EAGVAQSPRYKIIEKRQSVAFWCNPISGHATLYWYQQILGQGPKLLIQFQNNGVVDDSQLPKDRFSAERLKGVDSTLKIQPAKLEDSAVYLCASSNLREGEAFFGQGTRLTVV.

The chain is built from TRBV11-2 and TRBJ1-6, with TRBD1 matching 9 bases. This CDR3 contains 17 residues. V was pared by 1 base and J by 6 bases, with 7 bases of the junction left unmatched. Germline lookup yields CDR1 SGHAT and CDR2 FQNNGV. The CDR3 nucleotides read TGTGCCAGCAGCTTAGTTTTATGGGACAGGGCTAATTCACCCCTCCACTTT. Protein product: CASSLVLWDRANSPLHF.

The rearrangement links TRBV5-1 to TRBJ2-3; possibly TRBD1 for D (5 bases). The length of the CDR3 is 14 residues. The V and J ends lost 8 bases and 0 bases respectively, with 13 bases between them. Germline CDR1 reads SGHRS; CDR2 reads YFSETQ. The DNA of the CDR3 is TGCGCCAGTTCAGGTCAGGGAAGCACAGATACGCAGTATTTT. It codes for CASSGQGSTDTQYF.

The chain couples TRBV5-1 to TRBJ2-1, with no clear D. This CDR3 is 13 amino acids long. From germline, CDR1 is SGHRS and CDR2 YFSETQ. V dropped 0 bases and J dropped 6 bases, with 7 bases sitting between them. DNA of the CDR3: TGCGCCAGCAGCTTGGCAGTGGTCAATGAGCAGTTCTTC. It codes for CASSLAVVNEQFF.

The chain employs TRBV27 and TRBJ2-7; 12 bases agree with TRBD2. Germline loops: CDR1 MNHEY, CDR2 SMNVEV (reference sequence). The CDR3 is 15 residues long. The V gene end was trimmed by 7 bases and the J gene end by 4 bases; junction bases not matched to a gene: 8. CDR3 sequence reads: CASTPSGRVQYEQYF. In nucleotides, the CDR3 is TGTGCCAGCACCCCTAGCGGGAGGGTTCAGTACGAGCAGTACTTC.